This TCR beta chain was recovered during a study of shared clonotypes between healthy human individuals. Study-wide background: CD8 memory received one plate per donor, CD8 naive two, CD4 memory three and CD4 naive three.

Per germline, CDR1 LNHNV and CDR2 YYDKDF (reference sequence). After removal of 3 bases from V and 0 bases from J, the junction contained 1 base not matched to a gene. The CDR3 is 14 residues long. CD45RO-negative, CCR7-positively selected cells formed the naive CD8 fraction, excluding terminally differentiated effector memory CD45RA+ cells. General study points: Non-shared clonotypes displayed generation probabilities falling below those of clonotypes present in all four donors. Clonotype sharing across a handful of donors was observed for around 4.8% of naive CD4 clonotypes.

A word on this clone: The antigen remains undetermined.

The run depth of the assay was deep. The data were produced by immunoSEQ multiplex PCR, yet TCRdb's version contains in-frame clones alone and is incomplete. The sample carries more than 2 million clones, 93% recorded once. The V call is TRBV15, the J call TRBJ1-1, with 7 nucleotides matching TRBD1. The sequenced sample was naive CD8+ T cells from PBMCs. This TCR derives from a man aged 18 to 30 in good health. Some clones in this sample may be carry-over from other donors' samples. The CDR3 DNA reads TGTGCCACCAGCAGCAGGGGGTTGAACACTGAAGCTTTCTTT. Translating gives CATSSRGLNTEAFF. Full variable domain (outside the CDR3, taken from reference TRBV15 and TRBJ1-1): DAMVIQNPRYQVTQFGKPVTLSCSQTLNHNVMYWYQQKSSQAPKLLFHYYDKDFNNEADTPDNFQSRRPNTSFCFLDIRSPGLGDTAMYLCATSSRGLNTEAFFGQGTRLTVV.